A selection of T cell receptor beta chains follows, all from one sample in a study of CXCR3-negative and CXCR3-positive naive CD8 T cells. TCRdb reworked the 5' RACE reads into one entry per CDR3 protein, no DNA. In all, the sample yields under 150,000 distinct CDR3 sequences. The sample consisted of naive CXCR3+ CD8+ T cells from blood. These receptors originate from a human donor in good health. Some clones in this sample may be carry-over from other donors' samples. CDR3s include the opening cysteine and the closing phenylalanine or tryptophan.

V: TRBV29-1; J: TRBJ2-1; CDR3: CSVVRGLSDEQFF
V: TRBV12-3/TRBV12-4; J: TRBJ2-7; CDR3: CASSSTGGHYEQYF
V: TRBV11-3; J: TRBJ2-2; CDR3: CASSFGFSDTGELFF
V: TRBV9; J: TRBJ2-7; CDR3: CASSVVPETSSPYEQYF
V: TRBV9; J: TRBJ2-3; CDR3: CASSSFGGAETDTQYF
V: TRBV4-1; J: TRBJ2-3; CDR3: CASSQGDSTDTQYF
V: TRBV4-1; J: TRBJ2-7; CDR3: CASSPIGTSGGSSSYEQYF
V: TRBV7-6; J: TRBJ2-7; CDR3: CASSLAGGRYSYEQYF
V: TRBV2; J: TRBJ2-7; CDR3: CGSGSRGAYEQYF
V: TRBV7-6; J: TRBJ2-3; CDR3: CASSLLFRGPRDTQYF
V: TRBV4-3; J: TRBJ1-2; CDR3: CASSQDSGRSNYGYTF
V: TRBV12-3/TRBV12-4; J: TRBJ2-2; CDR3: CASSPTGGELFF
V: TRBV6-1; J: TRBJ1-5; CDR3: CASRMGGVQTDQPQHF
V: TRBV15; J: TRBJ1-1; CDR3: CATSGRRTGVTEAFF
V: TRBV5-1; J: TRBJ2-5; CDR3: CASSLASGPQETQYF
V: TRBV15; J: TRBJ1-5; CDR3: CATSRSRTGGNQPQHF
V: TRBV5-1; J: TRBJ2-7; CDR3: CASSLDWGSGPYEQYF
V: TRBV7-9; J: TRBJ1-3; CDR3: CASSPAVGTIYF
V: TRBV4-3; J: TRBJ2-7; CDR3: CASSQDGIIGQAYEQYF